The T cell receptor beta chain described here comes from a study of Ad26.COV2.S vaccination and SARS-CoV-2 variants. This sample's treatment: around 19 received Ad26.COV2.S at low or high dose, single or two shots; several received placebo; per-sample allocation not given. Sampling took place 63 days after the first vaccine or placebo injection. The repertoire was sequenced with immunoSEQ multiplex PCR; TCRdb's copy has only in-frame clones and lacks some. The sample shows around 300,000 clones, 88% of them seen only once. Specimen: peripheral blood, collected in a trial of Ad26.COV2.S vaccine versus placebo. This sequence originates from a person between 18 and 60 years old who received the Ad26.COV2.S COVID-19 vaccine or a placebo.

CDR3 protein: CASSTHRNQPQHF. The CDR3 DNA follows: TGTGCCAGTAGTACCCACCGAAATCAGCCCCAGCATTTT. V gene TRBV19 combines with J gene TRBJ1-5, with unresolved D. Per germline, CDR1 LNHDA and CDR2 SQIVND (reference sequence). The CDR3 has 13 amino acids. V was cut by 4 bases and J by 4 bases, with 8 bases left in between.